This entry lists 25 T cell receptor beta chains sequenced from one sample in a study of shared clonotypes between healthy human individuals (dated by TCRdb to the early 2020s). The library came from the immunoSEQ multiplex PCR assay. TCRdb re-hosts the immuneACCESS table, in-frame sequences only. Its copies lack some clones; in the studies checked, an unresolved V gene accounts for under half of them, and the cause for the rest is not known. This sample holds roughly 640,000 clones; 95% to 98% were observed only once. Approximately 0.057% of the sample rests with the top ten. Input material: naive CD4+ T cells sorted from blood. What the cell subset or site label conveys for this sample: CD45RA+ positively selected. All receptors come from a woman aged 30 to 39 in good health.

This chain joins TRBV7-8 and TRBJ2-7; the match to TRBD1 covers 8 bases. Looked up from germline, CDR1 is SGHVS and CDR2 is FQNEAQ. V gave up 0 bases and J gave up 2 bases; unmatched junction bases: 12. This CDR3 is 18 amino acids long. CDR3 DNA sequence: TGTGCCAGCAGCTTAGCCATATACCGGGACAGGAGAACCTACGAGCAGTACTTC. Translation gives CASSLAIYRDRRTYEQYF.

The chain recombines TRBV6-1 with TRBJ2-1; 14 bases agree with TRBD2. CDR3 length: 15 amino acids. CDR1 and CDR2 from the germline V gene are MNHNS and SASEGT. V dropped 4 bases and J dropped 8; count of bases not matched to a gene: 4. CDR3 sequence: CASSGGTSGSYEQFF. The CDR3 DNA reads TGTGCCAGCAGTGGGGGGACTAGCGGGAGCTATGAGCAGTTCTTC.

The rearrangement uses TRBV9 and TRBJ2-5; weak D call: TRBD2 (5 bases). The germline V gene has CDR1 SGDLS and CDR2 YYNGEE. This CDR3 has 15 residues. V shed 0 bases and J shed 5 bases, with 14 bases lying between them. Here the CDR3 DNA reads TGTGCCAGCAGCGTAGATGCGGGCCTTATGGAGACCCAGTACTTC. Protein product: CASSVDAGLMETQYF.

The CDR3 here is CASSFDGMRATGELFF. CDR3 coding DNA: TGCGCCAGCAGCTTTGACGGGATGCGTGCCACCGGGGAGCTGTTTTTT. The genes are TRBV5-1 and TRBJ2-2, with a tentative D call TRBD2 (5 bases). Trimming took 2 bases from V and 4 from J, leaving 15 bases between them. Germline loops: CDR1 SGHRS, CDR2 YFSETQ. This CDR3 has 16 residues.

The rearrangement joins TRBV5-1 to TRBJ2-2, with D perhaps matching TRBD1 or TRBD2 (6 bases each). The CDR3 has 16 amino acids. Trimming left V 0 bases short and J 0 bases short, with 9 bases between. Germline V gene data show CDR1 as SGHRS and CDR2 as YFSETQ. CDR3 in amino acids: CASSLVGGTNTGELFF. DNA for the CDR3: TGCGCCAGCAGCTTGGTAGGGGGGACGAACACCGGGGAGCTGTTTTTT. Full variable domain (missing parts from reference TRBV5-1 and TRBJ2-2): KAGVTQTPRYLIKTRGQQVTLSCSPISGHRSVSWYQQTPGQGLQFLFEYFSETQRNKGNFPGRFSGRQFSNSRSEMNVSTLELGDSALYLCASSLVGGTNTGELFFGEGSRLTVL.

The chain has TRBV21-1 and TRBJ2-7; TRBD2 is the table's D call and was not checked against the DNA. TRBV21-1 is a pseudogene segment. The CDR3 totals 16 residues. The CDR3 DNA reads TGTGCCAGCAGCACGGGACTCCGCGACAGAACCTACGAGCAGTACTTC. Its protein is CASSTGLRDRTYEQYF.

V is TRBV7-2 and J is TRBJ1-2; TRBD1 matches at 8 bases. Germline assignment: CDR1 SGHTA and CDR2 FQGNSA. The junction had 4 bases not matched to a gene; V was cut back by 4 bases and J by 0 bases. The CDR3 consists of 15 residues. The CDR3 spells CASSWTGQANYGYTF. The CDR3 DNA reads TGTGCCAGCAGCTGGACAGGGCAAGCTAACTATGGCTACACCTTC.

The count of this clone is one. The gene calls are TRBV10-3 and TRBJ1-1; D might be TRBD1 (6 bases). The CDR3 has 15 amino acids. Germline CDR1 is ENHRY and CDR2 is SYGVKD. The V end lost 0 bases, the J end lost 3 bases, and 11 bases lay between the germline ends. The CDR3 bases are TGTGCCATCAGTGAGTCCTCACAGGGACACACTGAAGCTTTCTTT. It codes for CAISESSQGHTEAFF.

The chain joins TRBV5-8 to TRBJ2-1; TRBD2 agrees at 15 bases. The CDR3 runs 20 residues. Germline CDR1 SGHTS, CDR2 YDEGEE. The J segment lost 2 bases and the V segment lost 3 bases, leaving 12 bases of the junction unmatched. The CDR3 DNA reads TGTGCCAGCAGCTCCCCGGCTTGGACTAGCGGGAGGGCGCCCTACAATGAGCAGTTCTTC. It specifies CASSSPAWTSGRAPYNEQFF.

This sequence joins TRBV5-4 and TRBJ1-2; 7 bases align to TRBD1. The CDR3 runs to 16 residues. The junction had 18 bases not matched to a gene; V was cut back by 6 bases and J by 7 bases. CDR1 and CDR2 (germline): SGHNT, YYREEE (reference sequence). The CDR3 DNA reads TGTGCCAGCATCGAAGGAGGGGGCAGCTACCATGGTGGCTACACCTTC. Translating it yields CASIEGGGSYHGGYTF.

The chain carries TRBV18 and TRBJ1-3; unclear D gene. V lost 10 bases to trimming and J lost 0 bases, with 7 bases between them. CDR1 and CDR2 from the germline V gene are KGHSH and LQKENI. This CDR3 region has 12 residues. This CDR3 reads CATITSGNTIYF. CDR3 DNA sequence: TGTGCCACCATCACCTCTGGAAACACCATATATTTT.

The chain is built from TRBV6-5 and TRBJ1-4, with D perhaps matching TRBD1 (5 bases). In germline, CDR1 is MNHEY, CDR2 SVGAGI. Trimming cost V 6 bases and J 7 bases, with 15 bases left between them. This CDR3 is built from 14 residues. CDR3 in DNA: TGTGCCAGCAGAAAGACAGATGCGGGTGAAAAACTGTTTTTT. The encoded protein is CASRKTDAGEKLFF.

V gene TRBV9 combines with J gene TRBJ1-3, with D maybe TRBD1 (5 bases). There are 16 residues in the CDR3. Trimming removed 6 bases from V and 7 bases from J, with 23 bases in between. The V gene's germline CDR1 is SGDLS and CDR2 YYNGEE. The CDR3 region has the DNA TGTGCCAGCACTACCGACCGCCCGGGGGACCGTAACACCATATATTTT. Its translation is CASTTDRPGDRNTIYF.

This sequence joins TRBV19 and TRBJ2-1, with 7 bases matching TRBD2. Germline V gene lookup returns CDR1 LNHDA and CDR2 SQIVND (reference sequence). The trim removed 6 bases at V and 6 bases at J, leaving 5 bases unmatched. This CDR3 spans 13 amino acids. CDR3 in DNA: TGTGCCAGTAGAGGGACTATGACCAATGAGCAGTTCTTC. Amino acid sequence: CASRGTMTNEQFF.

Only one count was recorded for this clone. The gene calls are TRBV10-1 and TRBJ2-1; 11 bases fit TRBD2. Germline V gene lookup returns CDR1 WNHNN and CDR2 SYGVQD (reference sequence). CDR3 size: 16 residues. J gave up 5 bases and V 2 bases, and 5 bases lay outside the gene matches. CDR3 amino acids: CASSENIAGGHNEQFF. The DNA of the CDR3 is TGCGCCAGCAGTGAGAACATAGCGGGAGGGCACAATGAGCAGTTCTTC.

V usage is TRBV10-1 and J usage is TRBJ2-3, with TRBD2 matching over 9 bases. The germline V gene has CDR1 WNHNN and CDR2 SYGVQD (reference sequence). This CDR3 contains 17 residues. The junction had 8 bases not matched to a gene; V was cut back by 4 bases and J by 0 bases. In DNA, the CDR3 is TGCGCCAGCAGTGCCGTCCGAACTAGCGGGAGCACAGATACGCAGTATTTT. This encodes CASSAVRTSGSTDTQYF.

This chain joins TRBV30 and TRBJ1-1; possible D gene TRBD1, 6 bases. Trimming stripped 2 bases from V and 3 bases from J, with 10 bases between. The CDR3 runs to 13 residues. CDR1 and CDR2 from the germline V gene are GTSNPN and SVGIG (reference sequence). CDR3: CAWSIQGDTEAFF. DNA for the CDR3: TGTGCCTGGAGTATACAGGGAGACACTGAAGCTTTCTTT.

The V call is TRBV19, the J call TRBJ1-5; D not resolved. CDR1 and CDR2 (germline): LNHDA, SQIVND (reference sequence). V lost 5 bases to trimming and J lost 5 bases, with 13 bases between them. The CDR3 has 14 residues. DNA of the CDR3: TGTGCCAGTAGTTGGGATTTCATTTATCAGCCCCAGCATTTT. As protein: CASSWDFIYQPQHF. Combining the CDR3 with reference TRBV19 and TRBJ1-5 gives the whole variable domain DGGITQSPKYLFRKEGQNVTLSCEQNLNHDAMYWYRQDPGQGLRLIYYSQIVNDFQKGDIAEGYSVSREKKESFPLTVTSAQKNPTAFYLCASSWDFIYQPQHFGDGTRLSIL.

The J gene is TRBJ2-7, the V gene TRBV7-9; 7 bases agree with TRBD2. Unmatched junction bases numbered 4, after V lost 5 bases and J lost 6 bases. CDR3 size: 12 residues. From germline, CDR1 is SEHNR and CDR2 FQNEAQ (reference sequence). The CDR3 protein is CASSLWTSEQYF. CDR3 sequence (DNA): TGTGCCAGCAGCCTATGGACTAGCGAGCAGTACTTC.

This clone has more than one count but fewer than ten. V usage is TRBV7-9 and J usage is TRBJ1-1, with D possibly being TRBD1 (5 bases). Trimming removed 5 bases at V and 0 bases at J, with 10 bases between. CDR1 is SEHNR and CDR2 is FQNEAQ in the germline V gene (reference sequence). The CDR3 length is 14 residues. CDR3 region: CASSPGRMNTEAFF. CDR3 DNA sequence: TGTGCCAGCAGCCCGGGACGGATGAACACTGAAGCTTTCTTT.

This chain links TRBV27 with TRBJ2-2, with TRBD1 matching over 7 bases. V was clipped by 5 bases and J by 0 bases; unmatched bases: 9. Germline V gene lookup returns CDR1 MNHEY and CDR2 SMNVEV (reference sequence). The CDR3 runs to 17 residues. CDR3 in amino acids: CASSNKGAGANTGELFF. The CDR3 DNA is TGTGCCAGCAGTAACAAGGGGGCTGGGGCGAACACCGGGGAGCTGTTTTTT.

This clone was seen only once. The V and J genes are TRBV5-1 and TRBJ1-5; D remains ambiguous. The CDR3 is made up of 14 amino acids. Germline CDR1 is SGHRS and CDR2 is YFSETQ. The V gene lost 4 bases and the J gene lost 3 bases, with 11 bases spanning the gap. CDR3 protein: CASSPDGYNQPQHF. CDR3 bases: TGCGCCAGCAGCCCCGACGGATACAATCAGCCCCAGCATTTT.

Notes on this clone: The same CDR3 is also encoded by other DNA sequences in this sample. The rearrangement joins TRBV7-9 to TRBJ1-2; maybe TRBD1 (5 bases). The CDR3 spans 13 residues. CDR1 is SEHNR and CDR2 is FQNEAQ in the germline V gene (reference sequence). V lost 3 bases and J lost 6, with 11 bases in between. The CDR3 nucleotides read TGTGCCAGCAGCTTGGGAACAGGCAATGGCTACACCTTC. Protein sequence: CASSLGTGNGYTF.

The rearrangement uses TRBV4-1 and TRBJ2-5; 8 nucleotides agree with TRBD2. The germline CDR1 and CDR2 sequences are MGHRA and YSYEKL. V gave up 1 base and J gave up 4 bases; unmatched junction bases: 11. The CDR3 contains 17 residues. DNA of the CDR3: TGCGCCAGCAGCCAAGTTCTGGCGGGAGGTCGCGTAGAGACCCAGTACTTC. Protein: CASSQVLAGGRVETQYF.

The chain is built from TRBV10-3 and TRBJ2-5; TRBD1 aligns across 7 bases. Trimming at V came to 0 bases and at J to 2 bases, leaving 3 bases not matched to a gene. This CDR3 contains 15 residues. Germline CDR1 ENHRY, CDR2 SYGVKD. The CDR3 DNA reads TGTGCCATCAGTGAGTCGACAGGGATACAAGAGACCCAGTACTTC. The encoded protein is CAISESTGIQETQYF.